This T cell receptor beta chain is from a study of graft-versus-host responses after intestinal transplantation. The authors seeded around 200,000 CFSE-labeled responder cells together with around 200,000 irradiated stimulator cells tagged with violet dye. The table came from immunoSEQ multiplex PCR; TCRdb's copy has only in-frame clones and leaves some out. The repertoire holds roughly 5,200 clones, with around a third as singletons. There are a few counts of this clone. The CDR3 is made up of 15 amino acids. Germline assignment: CDR1 SGHNT and CDR2 YYREEE (reference sequence). Trimming shortened V by 1 base and J by 0 bases, and 10 bases separated the two germline ends.

The material was alloreactive CD8+ T cells from a mixed lymphocyte reaction culture, obtained before intestinal transplant. Subset defined: CFSE-low proliferating T cells sorted from approximately 6-day pre-transplant mixed lymphocyte reaction (GvH or HvG direction). The chain links TRBV5-4 to TRBJ1-1; D call uncertain. This receptor was taken from a human patient who received an intestinal transplant. As DNA, the CDR3 is TGTGCCAGCAGCTTGAGGAGGGAACTGAACACTGAAGCTTTCTTT. Its translation: CASSLRRELNTEAFF.